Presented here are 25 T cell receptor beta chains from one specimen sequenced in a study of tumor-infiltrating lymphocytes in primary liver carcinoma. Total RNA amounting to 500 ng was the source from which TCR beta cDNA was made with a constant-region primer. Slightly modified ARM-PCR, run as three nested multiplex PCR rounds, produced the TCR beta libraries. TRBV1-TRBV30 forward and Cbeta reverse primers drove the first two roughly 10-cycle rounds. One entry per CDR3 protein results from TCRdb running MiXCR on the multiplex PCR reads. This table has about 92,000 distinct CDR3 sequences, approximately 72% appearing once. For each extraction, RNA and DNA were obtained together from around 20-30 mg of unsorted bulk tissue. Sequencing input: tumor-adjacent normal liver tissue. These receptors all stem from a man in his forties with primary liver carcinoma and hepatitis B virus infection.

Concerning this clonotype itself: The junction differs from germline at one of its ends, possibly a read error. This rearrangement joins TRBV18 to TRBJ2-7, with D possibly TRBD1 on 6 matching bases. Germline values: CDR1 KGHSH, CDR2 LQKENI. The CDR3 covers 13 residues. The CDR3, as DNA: TGTGCCAGATCACCGACAGGTTCTGGCGAGCAGTACTTC. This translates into CARSPTGSGEQYF.

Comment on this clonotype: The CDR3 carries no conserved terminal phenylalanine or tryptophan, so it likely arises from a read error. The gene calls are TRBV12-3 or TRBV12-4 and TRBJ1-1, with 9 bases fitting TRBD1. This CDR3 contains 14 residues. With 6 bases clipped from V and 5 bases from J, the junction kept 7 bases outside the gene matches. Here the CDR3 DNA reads TGTGCCAGCAGCTTACAGGGGGCAGGGACTGAAGCTTTCCTT. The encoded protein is CASSLQGAGTEAFL.

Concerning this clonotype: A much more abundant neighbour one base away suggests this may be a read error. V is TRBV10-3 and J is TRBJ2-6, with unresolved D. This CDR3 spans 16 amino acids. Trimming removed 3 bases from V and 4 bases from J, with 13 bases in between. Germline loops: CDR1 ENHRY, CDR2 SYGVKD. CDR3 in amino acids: CAISDMVDLGANVLTF. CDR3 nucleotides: TGTGCCATCAGTGACATGGTAGACCTAGGGGCCAACGTCCTGACTTTC.

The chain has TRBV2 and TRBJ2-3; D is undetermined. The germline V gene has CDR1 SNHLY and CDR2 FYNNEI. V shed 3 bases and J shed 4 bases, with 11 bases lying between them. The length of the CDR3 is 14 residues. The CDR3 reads CASSELLRPDTQYF. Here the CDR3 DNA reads TGTGCCAGCAGTGAGCTCTTGAGGCCAGATACGCAGTATTTT. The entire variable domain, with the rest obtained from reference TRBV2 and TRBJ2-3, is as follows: EPEVTQTPSHQVTQMGQEVILRCVPISNHLYFYWYRQILGQKVEFLVSFYNNEISEKSEIFDDQFSVERPDGSNFTLKIRSTKLEDSAMYFCASSELLRPDTQYFGPGTRLTVL.

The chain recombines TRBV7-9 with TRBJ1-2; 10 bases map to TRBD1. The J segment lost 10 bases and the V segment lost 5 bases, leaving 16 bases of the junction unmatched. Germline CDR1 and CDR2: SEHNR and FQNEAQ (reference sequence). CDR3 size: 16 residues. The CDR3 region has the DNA TGTGCCAGCAGCACCGGGACAGGGGAGGGTTTGATGATCTACACCTTC. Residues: CASSTGTGEGLMIYTF.

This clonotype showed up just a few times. CDR3 coding DNA: TGTGCCAGTAGTATAGTAACAGGGGTCACTGAAGCTTTCTTT. It codes for CASSIVTGVTEAFF. The chain employs TRBV19 and TRBJ1-1; 7 nucleotides line up with TRBD1. CDR1 and CDR2 (germline): LNHDA, SQIVND (reference sequence). This CDR3 region has 14 residues. The ends lost 1 base at V and 4 bases at J; junction bases unmatched: 3.

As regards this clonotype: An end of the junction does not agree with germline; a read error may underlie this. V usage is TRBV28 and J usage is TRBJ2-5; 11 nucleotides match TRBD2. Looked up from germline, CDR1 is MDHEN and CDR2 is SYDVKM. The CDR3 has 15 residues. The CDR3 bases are TGTGCCAACAGTTCCTTAGCGGGAGGGACGGAGACCCAGTACTTC. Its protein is CANSSLAGGTETQYF.

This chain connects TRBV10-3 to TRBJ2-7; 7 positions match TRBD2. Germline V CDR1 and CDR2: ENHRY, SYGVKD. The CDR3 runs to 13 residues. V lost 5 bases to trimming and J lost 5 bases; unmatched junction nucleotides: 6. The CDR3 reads CAISRLAEHEQYF. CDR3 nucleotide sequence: TGTGCCATCAGTAGGCTAGCGGAACACGAGCAGTACTTC.

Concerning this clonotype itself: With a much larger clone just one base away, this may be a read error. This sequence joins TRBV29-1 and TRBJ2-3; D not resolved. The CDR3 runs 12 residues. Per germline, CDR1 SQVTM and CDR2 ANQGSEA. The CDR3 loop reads CGVSVLADTQYF. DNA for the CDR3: TGCGGCGTTTCAGTTCTCGCAGATACGCAGTATTTT.

In DNA, the CDR3 is TGTGCCACCAGCAAGGCAGAGTATGGCTACACCTTC. This translates into CATSKAEYGYTF. The rearrangement uses TRBV15 and TRBJ1-2; D gene ambiguous. Germline CDR1 LNHNV, CDR2 YYDKDF (reference sequence). The V end was cut by 4 bases, the J end by 5 bases, with 8 bases between. The CDR3 loop spans 12 amino acids.

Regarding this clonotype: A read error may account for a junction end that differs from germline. DNA for the CDR3: TGCGCCAGTAGCCTTGACAGGTCCTCTGGACACACCATATATTTT. Translation: CASSLDRSSGHTIYF. The genes are TRBV4-1 and TRBJ1-3; tentative D call: TRBD1 (6 bases). From germline, CDR1 is MGHRA and CDR2 YSYEKL. The CDR3 spans 15 residues.

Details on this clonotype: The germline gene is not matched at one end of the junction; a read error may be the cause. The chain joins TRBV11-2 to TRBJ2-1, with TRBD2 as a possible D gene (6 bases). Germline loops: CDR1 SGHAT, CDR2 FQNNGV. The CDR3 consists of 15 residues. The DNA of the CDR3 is TGTGCCAGGAGCTTAGTGGCGGGATGGCAACATGAGCAGTTCTTC. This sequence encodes CARSLVAGWQHEQFF.

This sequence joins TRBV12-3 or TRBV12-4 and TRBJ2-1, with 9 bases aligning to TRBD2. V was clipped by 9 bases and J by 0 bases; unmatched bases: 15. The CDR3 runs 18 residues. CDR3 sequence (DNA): TGTGCCAGTAATCCTAGGGGAGCGGGAGGAGGCTCCTACAATGAGCAGTTCTTC. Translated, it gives CASNPRGAGGGSYNEQFF.

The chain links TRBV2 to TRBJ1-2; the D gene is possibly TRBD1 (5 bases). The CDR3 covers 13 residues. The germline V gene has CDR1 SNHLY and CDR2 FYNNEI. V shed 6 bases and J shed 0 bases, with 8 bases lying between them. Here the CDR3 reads CASRGGANYGYTF. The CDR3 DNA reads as TGTGCCAGCAGGGGAGGGGCTAACTATGGCTACACCTTC.

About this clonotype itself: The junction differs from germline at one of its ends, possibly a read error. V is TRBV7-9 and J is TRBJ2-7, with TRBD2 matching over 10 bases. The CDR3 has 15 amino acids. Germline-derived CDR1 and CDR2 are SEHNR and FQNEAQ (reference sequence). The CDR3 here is CASSLLAGASYDQYF. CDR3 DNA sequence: TGTGCCAGCAGCTTACTAGCGGGGGCCTCGTACGACCAGTACTTC.

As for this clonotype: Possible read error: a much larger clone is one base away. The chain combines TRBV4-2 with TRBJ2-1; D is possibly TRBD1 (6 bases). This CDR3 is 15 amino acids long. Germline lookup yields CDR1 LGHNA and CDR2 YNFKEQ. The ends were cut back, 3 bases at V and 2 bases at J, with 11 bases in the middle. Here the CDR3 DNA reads TGTGCCAGCAGCCAGGGGGCAGATACCTACAATGAGCAGTTCTTC. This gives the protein CASSQGADTYNEQFF.

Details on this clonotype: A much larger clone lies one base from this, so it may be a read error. The CDR3 sequence is CASSLLMGGFKDEQFF. CDR3 coding DNA: TGTGCCAGCAGCCTCCTCATGGGGGGGTTTAAGGATGAGCAGTTCTTC. The V call is TRBV5-6, the J call TRBJ2-1; TRBD2 aligns across 7 bases. The CDR3 loop spans 16 amino acids. Germline CDR1 and CDR2: SGHDT and YYEEEE. Trimming took 4 bases from V and 8 from J; bases not matched to a gene: 15.

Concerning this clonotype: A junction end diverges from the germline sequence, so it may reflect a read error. CDR3 nucleotide sequence: TGTAGCGTTGCTGCCGGGATAGACCTTAACTATGGCTACACCTTC. It specifies CSVAAGIDLNYGYTF. V is TRBV29-1 and J is TRBJ1-2, with D hard to call. Germline CDR1 SQVTM, CDR2 ANQGSEA. The CDR3 contains 15 residues.

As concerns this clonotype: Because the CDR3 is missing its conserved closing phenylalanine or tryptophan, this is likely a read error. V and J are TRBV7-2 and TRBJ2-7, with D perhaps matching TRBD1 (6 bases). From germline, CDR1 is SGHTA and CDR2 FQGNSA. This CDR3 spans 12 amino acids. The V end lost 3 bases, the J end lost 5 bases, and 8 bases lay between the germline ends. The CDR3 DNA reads TGTGCCAGCAGCTTCACAGGGAACGAGCAGTACATC. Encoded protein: CASSFTGNEQYI.

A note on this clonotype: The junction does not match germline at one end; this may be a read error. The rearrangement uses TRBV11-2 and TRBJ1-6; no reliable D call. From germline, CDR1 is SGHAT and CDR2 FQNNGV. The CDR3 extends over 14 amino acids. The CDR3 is CASSPGDYNSPLHF. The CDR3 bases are TGTGCCAGCAGCCCGGGCGACTATAATTCACCCCTCCACTTC.

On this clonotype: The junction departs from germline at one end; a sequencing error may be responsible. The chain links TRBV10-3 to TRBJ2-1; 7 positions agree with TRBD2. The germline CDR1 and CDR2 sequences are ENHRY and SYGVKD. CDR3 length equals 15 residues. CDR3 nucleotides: TGTGCCATCAGTGACGGCGGGGAGGGTTACAATGAGCAGCTCTTC. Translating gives CAISDGGEGYNEQLF.

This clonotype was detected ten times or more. The CDR3 DNA follows: TGTGCCATCAGTGGCGGAGCGGGAGAAGTCGACGGGGAGCTGTTTTTT. This sequence encodes CAISGGAGEVDGELFF. The rearrangement links TRBV10-3 to TRBJ2-2, with 8 bases aligning to TRBD2. The V gene's germline CDR1 is ENHRY and CDR2 SYGVKD. V was pared by 4 bases and J by 7 bases, with 11 bases of the junction left unmatched. CDR3 size: 16 residues.

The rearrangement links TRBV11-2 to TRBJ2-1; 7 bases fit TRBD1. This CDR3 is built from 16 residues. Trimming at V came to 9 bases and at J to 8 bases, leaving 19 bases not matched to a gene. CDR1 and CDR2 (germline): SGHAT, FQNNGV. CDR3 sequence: CARSDTTGPRGDEQFF. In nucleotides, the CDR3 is TGTGCCAGGAGCGACACGACAGGGCCCAGGGGCGATGAGCAGTTCTTC. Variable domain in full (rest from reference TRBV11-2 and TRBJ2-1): EAGVAQSPRYKIIEKRQSVAFWCNPISGHATLYWYQQILGQGPKLLIQFQNNGVVDDSQLPKDRFSAERLKGVDSTLKIQPAKLEDSAVYLCARSDTTGPRGDEQFFGPGTRLTVL.

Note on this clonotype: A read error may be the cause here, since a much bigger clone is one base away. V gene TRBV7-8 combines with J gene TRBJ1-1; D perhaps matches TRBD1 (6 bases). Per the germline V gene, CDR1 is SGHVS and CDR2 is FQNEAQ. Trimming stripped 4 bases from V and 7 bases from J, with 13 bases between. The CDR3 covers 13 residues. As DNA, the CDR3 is TGTGCCAGCAGCTACTCGGGGGACATTGAAGCTTTCTTT. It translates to CASSYSGDIEAFF.

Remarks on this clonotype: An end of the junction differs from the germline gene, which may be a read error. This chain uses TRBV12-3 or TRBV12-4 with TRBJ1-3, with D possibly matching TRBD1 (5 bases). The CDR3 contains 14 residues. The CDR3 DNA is TGTGCCAGCAAATCGACAGCCTCTGGAGACACCATATATTTT. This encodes CASKSTASGDTIYF.